These 28 T cell receptor beta chains came from one sample sequenced in a study of T-cell memory formation after mild COVID-19. TCRdb independently ran MiXCR on the 5' RACE reads; one entry per CDR3 protein. The sample shows about 320,000 distinct CDR3 sequences, roughly 13% of them seen only once. The sequencing input was PBMCs or a T cell subset sorted from them (not recorded which). Every receptor here comes from a young man who had mild COVID-19 (a few samples of this study predate the infection). Cell type and time point are not known.

The CDR3 here is CSARDTPRPRQFF. The CDR3 DNA reads as TGCAGTGCTAGAGATACCCCCCGCCCCAGACAGTTCTTC. The chain carries TRBV20-1 and TRBJ2-1, with D unresolved. Germline CDR1 is DFQATT and CDR2 is SNEGSKA (reference sequence). The CDR3 contains 13 residues. Trimming left V 0 bases short and J 13 bases short, with 16 bases between.

This clonotype has more than one count but fewer than ten. The chain links TRBV4-1 to TRBJ2-1; D is undetermined. The V end lost 0 bases, the J end lost 4 bases, and 4 bases lay between the germline ends. This CDR3 has 13 amino acids. Germline assignment: CDR1 MGHRA and CDR2 YSYEKL. The CDR3, as DNA: TGCGCCAGCAGCCAAGATCATTACAATGAGCAGTTCTTC. It encodes CASSQDHYNEQFF.

The chain employs TRBV4-1 and TRBJ2-2; D is uncertain. The CDR3 consists of 17 residues. V lost 1 base and J 2 bases, leaving 14 bases between the germline ends. Germline V CDR1 and CDR2: MGHRA, YSYEKL. The CDR3: CASSQVPPTANTGELFF. The CDR3 nucleotides are TGCGCCAGCAGCCAAGTCCCTCCGACGGCTAACACCGGGGAGCTGTTTTTT.

The chain is built from TRBV27 and TRBJ2-1; D may correspond to TRBD1 or TRBD2 (7 bases each). Trimming shortened V by 2 bases and J by 8 bases, and 16 bases separated the two germline ends. From germline, CDR1 is MNHEY and CDR2 SMNVEV (reference sequence). CDR3 length: 15 amino acids. CDR3 loop: CASSLQGGIRYEQFF. CDR3 bases: TGTGCCAGCAGTTTACAGGGGGGGATCCGGTATGAGCAGTTCTTC.

This sequence joins TRBV5-5 and TRBJ1-5; no definite D call. Germline assignment: CDR1 SGHKS and CDR2 YYEKEE (reference sequence). This CDR3 spans 13 amino acids. Trimming pared 3 bases from V and 11 bases from J, leaving 15 bases between. CDR3 nucleotide sequence: TGTGCCAGCAGCTCCCAAGGCTCTGGGGCCCAGCATTTT. Amino acids: CASSSQGSGAQHF.

This clonotype turned up a few times. J is TRBJ2-7 and V is TRBV29-1; D is ambiguous. Germline values: CDR1 SQVTM, CDR2 ANQGSEA. V was pared by 7 bases and J by 2 bases, with 12 bases between. The CDR3 sequence is 12 residues long. The CDR3 DNA reads TGCAGCGCTCTTAGTGTCGCCTACGAGCAGTACTTC. Translation: CSALSVAYEQYF.

This chain connects TRBV7-2 to TRBJ2-5, with 7 bases fitting TRBD2. With 3 bases clipped from V and 5 bases from J, the junction kept 3 bases outside the gene matches. CDR3 size: 13 residues. CDR1 is SGHTA, CDR2 FQGNSA, per germline. The CDR3 sequence is CASSFFGGETQYF. The CDR3 region has the DNA TGTGCCAGCAGCTTCTTCGGGGGGGAGACCCAGTACTTC.

This clonotype was picked up a small number of times. This rearrangement joins TRBV7-6 to TRBJ2-3; perhaps TRBD2 as D (5 bases). The V end lost 9 bases, the J end lost 5 bases, and 12 bases lay between the germline ends. CDR3 length equals 12 residues. The germline V gene encodes CDR1 SGHVS and CDR2 FNYEAQ. The CDR3 sequence is CASVSAGDTQYF. DNA of the CDR3: TGTGCCAGTGTGTCGGCGGGAGATACGCAGTATTTT.

In this sample, this clonotype turned up once. The V and J genes are TRBV9 and TRBJ1-3, with D unclear. Trimming pared 0 bases from V and 0 bases from J, leaving 7 bases between. Per germline, CDR1 SGDLS and CDR2 YYNGEE. The length of the CDR3 is 15 residues. The chain's CDR3 is CASSVGGTSGNTIYF. The CDR3 DNA reads TGTGCCAGCAGCGTAGGAGGAACCTCTGGAAACACCATATATTTT.

This clonotype was seen a few times. The rearrangement joins TRBV20-1 to TRBJ1-5; TRBD1 might be the D (5 bases). The germline gives CDR1 DFQATT, CDR2 SNEGSKA (reference sequence). V was cut by 3 bases and J by 6 bases, with 12 bases left in between. This CDR3 spans 13 amino acids. In DNA form, the CDR3 reads TGCAGTGCTAGCGTGGAGGGGTTTCAGCCCCAGCATTTT. Its translation is CSASVEGFQPQHF.

This clonotype was seen only a few times. J is TRBJ2-7 and V is TRBV4-2; D possibly corresponds to TRBD2 (5 bases). This CDR3 spans 16 amino acids. Per the germline V gene, CDR1 is LGHNA and CDR2 is YNFKEQ. Trimming removed 0 bases from V and 4 bases from J, with 16 bases in between. Here the CDR3 reads CASSQDLGGGPYEQYF. CDR3 nucleotide sequence: TGTGCCAGCAGCCAAGACCTTGGCGGCGGGCCATACGAGCAGTACTTC.

As DNA, the CDR3 is TGTGCCAGCAGACCCCGGACAGGGTCTAACACTGAAGCTTTCTTT. This sequence encodes CASRPRTGSNTEAFF. This sequence joins TRBV5-5 and TRBJ1-1; the match to TRBD1 covers 8 bases. CDR3 length: 15 residues. The germline V gene encodes CDR1 SGHKS and CDR2 YYEKEE (reference sequence). V was pared by 5 bases and J by 2 bases, with 8 bases of the junction left unmatched.

A few counts support this clonotype. The genes are TRBV12-3 or TRBV12-4 and TRBJ2-4, with 7 bases that match TRBD2. The trim removed 0 bases at V and 6 bases at J, leaving 2 bases unmatched. This CDR3 has 14 amino acids. The CDR3 DNA sequence: TGTGCCAGCAGTTTAGCCAGGGAGGGAAACATTCAGTACTTC. Translating it yields CASSLAREGNIQYF.

This clonotype occurred a few times. The chain joins TRBV7-6 to TRBJ1-4; the D gene is possibly TRBD1 (6 bases). Trimming stripped 5 bases from V and 0 bases from J, with 10 bases between. CDR3 size: 15 residues. Germline-derived CDR1 and CDR2 are SGHVS and FNYEAQ. CDR3 nucleotide sequence: TGTGCCAGCAGCCCAAGGGGGTCAACTAATGAAAAACTGTTTTTT. Its translation is CASSPRGSTNEKLFF.

The genes are TRBV21-1 and TRBJ2-7; TRBD1, the table's D call, was not compared with the DNA. TRBV21-1 is noted as a pseudogene. CDR3 length: 15 residues. CDR3 sequence (DNA): TGTGCCAGCAGCCTGTCGCGGGGGATATCCTACGAGCAGTACGTC. It yields the protein CASSLSRGISYEQYV.

The J gene is TRBJ1-1, the V gene TRBV6-2 or TRBV6-3; 8 nucleotides match TRBD1. J was trimmed by 4 bases and V by 4 bases; bases with no gene match: 8. Germline V gives CDR1 MNHEY, CDR2 SVGEGT. CDR3 length: 15 amino acids. Here the CDR3 reads CASSFRQGIGTEAFF. The CDR3 DNA reads TGTGCCAGCAGTTTTCGACAGGGGATTGGCACTGAAGCTTTCTTT.

The sample holds a few counts of this clonotype. The chain is built from TRBV6-2 or TRBV6-3 and TRBJ2-1; a possible D gene is TRBD1 (5 bases). This CDR3 comprises 14 residues. With 5 bases removed from V and 2 bases from J, the gap between germline ends came to 10 bases. CDR1 and CDR2 (germline): MNHEY, SVGEGT. CDR3 in DNA: TGTGCCAGCAGTCAGGGCAGGGCCTACAATGAGCAGTTCTTC. Translated, it gives CASSQGRAYNEQFF.

This clonotype was seen a few times. The chain combines TRBV20-1 with TRBJ2-3; 8 bases fit TRBD1. After removal of 4 bases from V and 5 bases from J, the junction contained 8 bases not matched to a gene. The CDR3 consists of 14 residues. Germline CDR1 is DFQATT and CDR2 is SNEGSKA (reference sequence). CDR3 bases: TGCAGTGCTACCGACAGGGGATCGAGAGATACGCAGTATTTT. Translated: CSATDRGSRDTQYF.

This clonotype turned up a few times. The V call is TRBV18, the J call TRBJ2-7, with TRBD2 matching 7 bases. Germline loops: CDR1 KGHSH, CDR2 LQKENI. V shed 3 bases, J shed 1 base, and the junction held 6 bases outside the gene matches. The CDR3 sequence is 15 residues long. CDR3 DNA: TGTGCCAGCTCACCCCGGACTAGTTTGTCCTACGAGCAGTACTTC. It codes for CASSPRTSLSYEQYF.

The V and J genes are TRBV2 and TRBJ1-5; a possible D gene is TRBD1 (6 bases). The V and J ends lost 8 bases and 2 bases respectively, with 13 bases between them. CDR3 size: 14 residues. CDR1 is SNHLY, CDR2 FYNNEI, per germline. CDR3 coding DNA: TGTGCCAGCGGCCGAAGACAGGGCAATCAGCCCCAGCATTTT. It is translated as CASGRRQGNQPQHF.

This sequence joins TRBV4-1 and TRBJ1-4; 10 bases are shared with TRBD1. This CDR3 has 16 residues. Germline CDR1 is MGHRA and CDR2 is YSYEKL. Trimming removed 4 bases from V and 6 bases from J; junction bases left unmatched: 8. The CDR3, as DNA: TGCGCCAGCAGCCCCAGGGACAGGGGCCTACATGAAAAACTGTTTTTT. It is translated as CASSPRDRGLHEKLFF.

In its sample, this clonotype was seen a few times. A read error may be the cause here, since a much bigger clone is one base away. The chain is built from TRBV5-4 and TRBJ1-1; D is unresolved. V shed 2 bases and J shed 6 bases, with 5 bases lying between them. Germline CDR1 SGHNT, CDR2 YYREEE (reference sequence). The CDR3 contains 11 residues. This CDR3 is CASSFGAEAFF. The DNA for the CDR3 is TGTGCCAGCAGCTTTGGGGCTGAAGCTTTCTTT.

This clonotype was detected ten times or more. The chain joins TRBV10-3 to TRBJ2-4; possible D gene TRBD2, 5 bases. Germline V gene data show CDR1 as ENHRY and CDR2 as SYGVKD. CDR3 length equals 16 residues. V was cut by 3 bases and J by 2 bases, with 14 bases left in between. The CDR3 loop reads CAISEDPPGTKNIQYF. As DNA, the CDR3 is TGTGCCATCAGTGAAGACCCCCCGGGGACCAAAAACATTCAGTACTTC.

In this sample, this clonotype turned up a few times. The gene calls are TRBV12-3 or TRBV12-4 and TRBJ1-6; D is undetermined. Trimming pared 5 bases from V and 9 bases from J, leaving 14 bases between. This CDR3 has 14 residues. In nucleotides, the CDR3 is TGTGCCAGCAGTCCTGGGCGGGAGAGTTCACCCCTCCACTTT. Protein sequence: CASSPGRESSPLHF.

This clonotype was detected only a few times. The chain employs TRBV7-2 and TRBJ1-1; tentatively, D is TRBD1 (6 bases). The CDR3 consists of 15 residues. Germline CDR1 reads SGHTA; CDR2 reads FQGNSA. The V gene lost 7 bases and the J gene lost 4 bases, with 19 bases spanning the gap. The CDR3 coding sequence is TGTGCCAGCAAACGTCCAGGGGATTCGGGCACTGAAGCTTTCTTT. Encoded protein: CASKRPGDSGTEAFF.

This clonotype has a count of ten or more. V is TRBV2 and J is TRBJ2-7; D is possibly TRBD1 or TRBD2 (6 bases each). Trimming took 8 bases from V and 0 from J, leaving 11 bases between them. Germline lookup yields CDR1 SNHLY and CDR2 FYNNEI. This CDR3 comprises 13 residues. CDR3 coding DNA: TGTGCCAGCGGCGGGACATTCTCCTACGAGCAGTACTTC. Encoded protein: CASGGTFSYEQYF.

The table lists this clonotype with a few counts. The chain joins TRBV6-6 to TRBJ2-5; TRBD1 matches 7 bases. CDR1 MNHNY and CDR2 SVGAGI come from the germline V gene (reference sequence). V lost 7 bases, J lost 2 bases, and 4 bases stayed unmatched. This CDR3 has 13 residues. This chain's CDR3 is CASTLGQQETQYF. The CDR3 DNA sequence: TGTGCCAGCACCCTGGGACAGCAAGAGACCCAGTACTTC.

This clonotype was counted a few times. The chain is built from TRBV10-3 and TRBJ1-1; 8 bases are shared with TRBD1. CDR1 is ENHRY, CDR2 SYGVKD, per germline. V lost 2 bases and J lost 4; bases outside the gene matches: 3. This CDR3 comprises 14 residues. The DNA for the CDR3 is TGTGCCATCAGTGAGATCGGACAGGGCACTGAAGCTTTCTTT. This sequence encodes CAISEIGQGTEAFF.